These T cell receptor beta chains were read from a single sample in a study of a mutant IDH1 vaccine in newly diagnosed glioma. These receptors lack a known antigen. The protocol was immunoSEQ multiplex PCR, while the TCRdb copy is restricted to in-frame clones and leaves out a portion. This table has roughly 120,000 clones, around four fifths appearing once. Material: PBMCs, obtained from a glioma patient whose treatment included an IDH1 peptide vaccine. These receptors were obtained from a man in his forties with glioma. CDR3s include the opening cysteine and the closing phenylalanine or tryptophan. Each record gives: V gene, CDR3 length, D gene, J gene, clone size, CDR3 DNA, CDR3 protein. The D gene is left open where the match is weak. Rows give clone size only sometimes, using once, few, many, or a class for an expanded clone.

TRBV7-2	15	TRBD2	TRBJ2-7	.	TGTGCCAGCAGTTCGGGACTAGCGGGGGGGGTCGAGCAGTACTTC	CASSSGLAGGVEQYF
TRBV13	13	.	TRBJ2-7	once	TGTGCCAGCAGCTTAGAAGGGGGGGTAGGGCAGTACTTC	CASSLEGGVGQYF
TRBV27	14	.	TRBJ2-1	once	TGTGCCAGCAGTTTTCAGGGAGGCAGGTCTGAGCAGTTCTTC	CASSFQGGRSEQFF
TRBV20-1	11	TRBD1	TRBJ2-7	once	TGCAGTGTGGGACAGCGATACGAGCAGTACTTC	CSVGQRYEQYF
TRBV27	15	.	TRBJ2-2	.	TGTGCCAGCAGTTTTTGGGCGGGAAACACCGGGGAGCTGTTTTTT	CASSFWAGNTGELFF
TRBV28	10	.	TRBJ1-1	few	TGTGCCAGCAGTTTTGGAAAAGCTTTCTTT	CASSFGKAFF
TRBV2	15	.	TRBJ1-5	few	TGTGCCAGCAGCAGATTAGTGACGGCTAATCAGCCCCAGCATTTT	CASSRLVTANQPQHF
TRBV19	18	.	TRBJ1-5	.	TGTGCCAGTAGTACCGCAGGGGCCGTGGATAATAGCAATCAGCCCCAGCATTTT	CASSTAGAVDNSNQPQHF
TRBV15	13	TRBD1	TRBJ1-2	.	TGTGCCACCGGGGACAGGCCTAACTATGGCTACACCTTC	CATGDRPNYGYTF
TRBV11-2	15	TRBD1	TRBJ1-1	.	TGTGCCAGCAGCTCCGGACAGGGGCAGTACACTGAAGCTTTCTTT	CASSSGQGQYTEAFF
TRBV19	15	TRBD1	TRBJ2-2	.	TGTGCCAGTAGTACCGGACAGGGGTACACCGGGGAGCTGTTTTTT	CASSTGQGYTGELFF
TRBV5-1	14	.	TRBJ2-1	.	TGCGCCAGCAGCACACCGTGGAGTAACAATGAGCAGTTCTTC	CASSTPWSNNEQFF
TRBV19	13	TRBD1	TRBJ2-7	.	TGTGCCAGTAGGCACGGACAGGGGAACGAGCAGTACTTC	CASRHGQGNEQYF
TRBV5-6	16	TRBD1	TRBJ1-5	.	TGTGCCAGCAGCTTGGCCACGGCAGGGGGCCATCAGCCCCAGCATTTT	CASSLATAGGHQPQHF
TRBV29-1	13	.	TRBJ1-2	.	TGCAGCGCATCATCGGCAGGGAGGAGTGGCTACACCTTC	CSASSAGRSGYTF
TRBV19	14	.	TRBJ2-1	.	TGTGCCAGTAAAGCAGACTACTCCTACAATGAGCAGTTCTTC	CASKADYSYNEQFF
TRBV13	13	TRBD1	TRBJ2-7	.	TGTGCCAGCAGCCCGCAGACAGGGGTCGAGCAGTACTTC	CASSPQTGVEQYF
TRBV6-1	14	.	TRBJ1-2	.	TGTGCCAGCAGTGAACAGGCCCCGAGGGCTGGCTACACCTTC	CASSEQAPRAGYTF
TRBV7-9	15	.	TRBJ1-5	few	TGTGCCAGCAGCCTCGGATGGGGAGGCAATCAGCCCCAGCATTTT	CASSLGWGGNQPQHF
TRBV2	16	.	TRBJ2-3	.	TGTGCCAGCGGATACCGGGTCCTCATTTTCACAGATACGCAGTATTTT	CASGYRVLIFTDTQYF
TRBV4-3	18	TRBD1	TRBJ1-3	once	TGCGCCAGCAGCCAATCCTGGGGACAGCCCTTCTCTGGAAACACCATATATTTT	CASSQSWGQPFSGNTIYF
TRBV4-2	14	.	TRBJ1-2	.	TGTGCCAGCAGCTTGGGGGGGCTCGGCTATGGCTACACCTTC	CASSLGGLGYGYTF
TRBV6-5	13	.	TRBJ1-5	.	TGTGCCAGCAGTTACTCGGGGGATCAGCCCCAGCATTTT	CASSYSGDQPQHF
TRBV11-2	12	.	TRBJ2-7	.	TGTGCCAGCGGTGCAGCGGAGAACGAGCAGTACTTC	CASGAAENEQYF
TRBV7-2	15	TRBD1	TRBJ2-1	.	TGTGCCAGCAGCGGACAGGGGGGAGGCTACAATGAGCAGTTCTTC	CASSGQGGGYNEQFF
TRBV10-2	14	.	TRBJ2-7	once	TGCGCCAGCAGAGAGGCAGGGGGGCTAGGGGAGCAGTACTTC	CASREAGGLGEQYF
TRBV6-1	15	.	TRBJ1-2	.	TGTGCCAGCAGCGAGAGTACAACAGCCTCCTATGGCTACACCTTC	CASSESTTASYGYTF
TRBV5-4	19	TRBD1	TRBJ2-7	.	TGTGCCAGCAGCTTGGCGATACCGGGACAGGCGGGGTTTCGTTACGAGCAGTACTTC	CASSLAIPGQAGFRYEQYF
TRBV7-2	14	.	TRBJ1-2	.	TGTGCCAGCAGCTTGGGGGGAGGGAACTATGGCTACACCTTC	CASSLGGGNYGYTF
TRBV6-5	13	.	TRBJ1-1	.	TGTGCCAGCAAAGGGGTTGGCTATACTGAAGCTTTCTTT	CASKGVGYTEAFF
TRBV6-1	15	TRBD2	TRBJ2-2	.	TGTGCCAGCAGGACTAGCGGGGGGGCGACCGGGGAGCTGTTTTTT	CASRTSGGATGELFF
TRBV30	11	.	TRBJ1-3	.	TGTGCCTGGAGTCCACTCGACACCATATATTTT	CAWSPLDTIYF
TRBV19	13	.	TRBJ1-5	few	TGTGCCAGTAGTACCGGGGTTGATCAGCCCCAGCATTTT	CASSTGVDQPQHF
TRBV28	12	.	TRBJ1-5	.	TGTGCCAGCAGTCCGCCCCTACAGCCCCAGCATTTT	CASSPPLQPQHF
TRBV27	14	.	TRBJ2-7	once	TGTGCCAGCAGCCAAAGGACGATGTCCTACGAGCAGTACTTC	CASSQRTMSYEQYF
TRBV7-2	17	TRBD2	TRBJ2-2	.	TGTGCCAGCAGCTTAGTAGGGCTAGCGGCGAACACCGGGGAGCTGTTTTTT	CASSLVGLAANTGELFF
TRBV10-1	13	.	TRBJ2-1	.	TGCGCCAGCAGTGAGGGGTACTACAATGAGCAGTTCTTC	CASSEGYYNEQFF
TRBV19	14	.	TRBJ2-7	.	TGTGCCAGTAGTCCCGCCGTCCGCTCCTACGAGCAGTACTTC	CASSPAVRSYEQYF
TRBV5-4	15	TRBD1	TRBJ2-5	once	TGTGCCAGCAGCTTAACAGGGGGCCCAAGGGAGACCCAGTACTTC	CASSLTGGPRETQYF
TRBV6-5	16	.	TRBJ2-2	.	TGTGCCAGCAGTTACTCTGCGAAGACCAACACCGGGGAGCTGTTTTTT	CASSYSAKTNTGELFF
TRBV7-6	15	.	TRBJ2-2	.	TGTGCCAGCAGCTTATGGGGGGAGAGAACCGGGGAGCTGTTTTTT	CASSLWGERTGELFF
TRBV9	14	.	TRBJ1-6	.	TGTGCCAGCAGCGAGGAGGTTGCGGTTTCACCCCTCCACTTT	CASSEEVAVSPLHF
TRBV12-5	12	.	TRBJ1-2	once	TGTGCTAGTGGTTTGATAGCCGCTCGTATCACCTTC	CASGLIAARITF
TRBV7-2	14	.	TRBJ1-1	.	TGTGCCAGCAGCTTAGGCAATGCGAACACTGAAGCTTTCTTT	CASSLGNANTEAFF
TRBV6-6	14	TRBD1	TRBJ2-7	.	TGTGCCAGCAGTCCCCGGACAGGGAACTACGAGCAGTACTTC	CASSPRTGNYEQYF
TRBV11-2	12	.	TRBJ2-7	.	TGTGCCAGCAGCTTAGAACGGGACGAGCAGTACTTC	CASSLERDEQYF
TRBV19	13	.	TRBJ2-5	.	TGTGCCAGTAGTATACAACAGAAAGAGACCCAGTACTTC	CASSIQQKETQYF
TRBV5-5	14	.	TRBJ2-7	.	TGTGCCAGCAGCCGGCTGTGGGGGGCCGAAGAGCAGTACTTC	CASSRLWGAEEQYF
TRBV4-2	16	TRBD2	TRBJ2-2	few	TGTGCCAGCAGCTTGAAAACTAGCGGGGGGGACGGGGAGCTGTTTTTT	CASSLKTSGGDGELFF
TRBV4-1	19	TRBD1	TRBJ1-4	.	TGCGCCAGCAGCCGCCGCTCCCGGGACAGGGGACGGACTAATGAAAAACTGTTTTTT	CASSRRSRDRGRTNEKLFF
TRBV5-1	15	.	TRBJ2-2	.	TGCGCCAGCAGCTTGGGTAGGGCCGGCACCGGGGAGCTGTTTTTT	CASSLGRAGTGELFF
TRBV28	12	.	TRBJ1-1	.	TGTGCCAGCAGTCCACCAGGCAGAGAAGCTTTCTTT	CASSPPGREAFF
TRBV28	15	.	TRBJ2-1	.	TGTGCCAGCAGTCTGACCGGGAGCTGGCACAATGAGCAGTTCTTC	CASSLTGSWHNEQFF